Shown below are 10 T cell receptor beta chains from a single sample sequenced in a study of identical twins. MiXCR was run by TCRdb on the 5' RACE reads, yielding one entry per CDR3 protein. The repertoire holds 500,000 to 700,000 distinct CDR3 sequences, with just over 7% as singletons. Separately, the same data were catalogued under a study of yellow fever vaccine responses in identical twins.

Sequencing used PBMCs. These receptors were taken from a young woman in good health.

V and J are TRBV27 and TRBJ2-1; TRBD1 aligns across 8 bases. Germline V lookup: CDR1 MNHEY, CDR2 SMNVEV (reference sequence). The CDR3 spans 14 residues. The junction had 6 bases not matched to a gene; V was cut back by 3 bases and J by 8 bases. CDR3 protein: CASSFTGGRYEQFF. The CDR3 DNA reads as TGTGCCAGCAGTTTTACAGGGGGACGGTATGAGCAGTTCTTC.

This clonotype has just a few counts. V is TRBV7-2 and J is TRBJ1-5; TRBD1 is a possible D gene (6 bases). Germline values: CDR1 SGHTA, CDR2 FQGNSA. The CDR3 is made up of 16 amino acids. Trimming took off 1 base at V and 0 bases at J, with 10 bases between the two ends. This CDR3 is CASSLVGGNSNQPQHF. The CDR3 coding sequence is TGTGCCAGCAGCTTAGTCGGGGGCAATAGCAATCAGCCCCAGCATTTT.

The CDR3 loop reads CSARTSGTTDTQYF. DNA of the CDR3: TGCAGTGCGCGGACTAGCGGGACCACAGATACGCAGTATTTT. This chain uses TRBV20-1 with TRBJ2-3; 12 bases match TRBD2. The CDR3 runs to 14 residues. V shed 6 bases, J shed 2 bases, and the junction held 3 bases outside the gene matches. CDR1 is DFQATT and CDR2 is SNEGSKA in the germline V gene (reference sequence).

This clonotype turned up a few times. This chain links TRBV12-3 or TRBV12-4 with TRBJ1-2; D may be TRBD1 (5 bases). This CDR3 spans 13 amino acids. With 6 bases removed from V and 7 bases from J, the gap between germline ends came to 15 bases. This CDR3 reads CASRPQGWGGYTF. CDR3 nucleotide sequence: TGTGCCAGCAGGCCGCAGGGTTGGGGTGGCTACACCTTC.

This clonotype has only a few counts. The chain has TRBV10-3 and TRBJ1-1; TRBD1 agrees at 8 bases. The germline gives CDR1 ENHRY, CDR2 SYGVKD. After removal of 3 bases from V and 6 bases from J, the junction contained 6 bases not matched to a gene. The CDR3 loop spans 14 amino acids. The DNA of the CDR3 is TGTGCCATCAGTGACCCCCGGACAGGGCCTGAAGCTTTCTTT. It is translated as CAISDPRTGPEAFF.

In this sample, this clonotype turned up many times. The chain has TRBV19 and TRBJ1-5, with TRBD1 identical over 7 bases. Trimming removed 7 bases from V and 2 bases from J; junction bases left unmatched: 8. Germline CDR1 and CDR2: LNHDA and SQIVND (reference sequence). The CDR3 is 15 residues long. The CDR3 loop reads CASTHPGTGNQPQHF. In nucleotides, the CDR3 is TGTGCCAGTACCCATCCAGGGACAGGCAATCAGCCCCAGCATTTT.

The rearrangement links TRBV6-5 to TRBJ2-1; D might be TRBD1 or TRBD2, each matching 6 bases. This CDR3 spans 15 amino acids. Germline V gene lookup returns CDR1 MNHEY and CDR2 SVGAGI. V was pared by 4 bases and J by 13 bases, with 23 bases between. CDR3 loop: CASSLFGGSLGGQFF. For the CDR3, the DNA is TGTGCCAGCAGTTTGTTTGGCGGGTCCTTGGGGGGCCAGTTCTTC.

This clonotype has a handful of counts. This rearrangement joins TRBV5-1 to TRBJ2-1; the match to TRBD2 covers 7 bases. The length of the CDR3 is 16 residues. Germline trimming cut 6 bases from V and 6 bases from J; bases unmatched to any gene: 15. Germline assignment: CDR1 SGHRS and CDR2 YFSETQ. CDR3 nucleotides: TGCGCCAGCAACCAGTGGGGGGGAGGAGGTGGCAATGAGCAGTTCTTC. This sequence encodes CASNQWGGGGGNEQFF.

This clonotype has just a few counts. J is TRBJ2-1 and V is TRBV10-3; D is undetermined. Looked up from germline, CDR1 is ENHRY and CDR2 is SYGVKD. The V gene lost 0 bases and the J gene lost 0 bases, with 9 bases spanning the gap. The CDR3 extends over 16 amino acids. The CDR3 bases are TGTGCCATCAGTGAGTCAGTAAACCCCTCCTACAATGAGCAGTTCTTC. Its protein product is CAISESVNPSYNEQFF.

The chain joins TRBV7-6 to TRBJ2-3; no definite D call. Germline loops: CDR1 SGHVS, CDR2 FNYEAQ. Trimming stripped 5 bases from V and 0 bases from J, with 9 bases between. CDR3 size: 14 residues. CDR3: CASSPRASTDTQYF. The CDR3 nucleotides read TGTGCCAGCAGCCCCCGTGCTAGCACAGATACGCAGTATTTT.